This T cell receptor (beta chain) was sequenced for a study of TIL therapy for anti-PD-1-resistant metastatic lung cancer. Across the study: Median tumor PD-L1 proportion score was under 7.5%. Half of patients were current or former smokers. Study-wide results and limits: Patients were highly selected, enriched for treatment-naive, never-smoker and oncogene-addicted cases.

Time point described: pre-treatment sample, taken before nivolumab and TIL therapy. This was the immunoSEQ v3 assay. This table comes from immunoSEQ multiplex PCR, and its TCRdb copy is limited to in-frame clones, with some not included. The table shows under 70,000 clones, with about nine tenths occurring only once. About this clone: Its matching antigen is unknown.

Trimming pared 1 base from V and 0 bases from J, leaving 7 bases between. The CDR3 extends over 15 amino acids. Germline V gene data show CDR1 as SNHLY and CDR2 as FYNNEI. The source is a person aged 25-85 years with non-small cell lung cancer. This chain links TRBV2 with TRBJ2-1; D is perhaps TRBD1 (6 bases). This specimen was blood, taken at baseline. CDR3 sequence reads: CASSEGTVSYNEQFF. As DNA, the CDR3 is TGTGCCAGCAGTGAAGGGACAGTCTCCTACAATGAGCAGTTCTTC.